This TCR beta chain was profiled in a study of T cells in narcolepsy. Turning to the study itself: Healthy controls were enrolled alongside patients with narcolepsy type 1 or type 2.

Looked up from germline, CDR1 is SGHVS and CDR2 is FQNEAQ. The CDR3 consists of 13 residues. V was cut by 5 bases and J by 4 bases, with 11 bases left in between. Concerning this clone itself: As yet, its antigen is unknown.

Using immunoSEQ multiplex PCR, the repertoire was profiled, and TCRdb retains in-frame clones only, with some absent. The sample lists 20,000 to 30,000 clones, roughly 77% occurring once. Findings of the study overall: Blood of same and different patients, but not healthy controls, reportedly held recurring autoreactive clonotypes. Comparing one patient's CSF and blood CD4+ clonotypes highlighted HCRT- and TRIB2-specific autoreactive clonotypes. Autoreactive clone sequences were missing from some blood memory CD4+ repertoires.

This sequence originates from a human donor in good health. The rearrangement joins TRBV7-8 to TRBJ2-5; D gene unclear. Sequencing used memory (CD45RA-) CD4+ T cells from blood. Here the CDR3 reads CASSAYLTETQYF. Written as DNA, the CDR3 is TGTGCCAGCAGCGCTTATTTGACAGAGACCCAGTACTTC.